This T cell receptor beta chain was sequenced for a study of blood T cell repertoires in COVID-19. The wider study: Acute and convalescent COVID-19 samples came from the United States, Italy and Spain. Sample material is recorded as cDNA or gDNA derived from T cells, B-cell-depleted T cells, or PBMCs.

The germline V and J ends were trimmed by 3 bases and 3 bases, with 10 bases remaining between them. Germline loops: CDR1 SEHNR, CDR2 FQNEAQ (reference sequence). The CDR3 totals 14 residues. Authors' processing steps: Amplification of reference gene primers was used by the study to estimate nucleated cell counts. Method: immunoSEQ multiplex PCR; TCRdb's copy keeps in-frame clones and lacks some. The V and J calls and the clone size are those of that table, but D and trimming were determined from the DNA. The sample holds roughly 120,000 clones, about nine tenths seen once. The clonotype comes from a human donor with active COVID-19. The donor label of this sample is uncertain. The chain joins TRBV7-9 to TRBJ2-3; a possible D gene is TRBD1 (6 bases). The sequenced sample was peripheral blood. The CDR3 bases are TGTGCCAGCAGCTTGCAACAGGGAACAGATACGCAGTATTTT. Amino acids: CASSLQQGTDTQYF.